The rows below give T cell receptor beta chains drawn from one sample of a study of blood T cells in healthy people across ages. MiXCR, run by TCRdb on the 5' RACE reads, gives a single entry per CDR3 protein. Among 850,000 to 1,000,000 distinct CDR3 sequences listed, around 48% were seen once. The source material was blood. The receptors shown here come from a man aged 25 to 45 in good health. Each CDR3 is given with its conserved first and last residue. D genes are given only for firm matches. Clone size is not always given. Where it is, it says once, few, many or a class for expanded clones.

V	size	D	J	CDR3	DNA
TRBV12-3/TRBV12-4	NA	TRBD2	TRBJ2-7	CASSPFSGRGDNEQYF	TGTGCCAGCAGTCCGTTTAGCGGGAGGGGAGACAATGAGCAGTACTTC
TRBV6-5	few	NA	TRBJ1-1	CASSRGSGTTEAFF	TGTGCCAGCAGCCGCGGTAGCGGGACCACTGAAGCTTTCTTT
TRBV20-1	NA	NA	TRBJ2-3	CSARSGVGTDTQYF	TGCAGTGCTAGATCGGGGGTTGGCACAGATACGCAGTATTTT
TRBV20-1	few	NA	TRBJ1-2	CSARDNRVGGSNYGYTF	TGCAGTGCTAGAGATAACAGGGTCGGTGGCTCTAACTATGGCTACACCTTC
TRBV7-2	NA	NA	TRBJ2-3	CASSLAGGVGTDTQYF	TGTGCCAGCAGCTTAGCGGGGGGAGTAGGCACAGATACGCAGTATTTT
TRBV18	once	TRBD2	TRBJ2-5	CASSPPHEGLTPGTQYF	TGTGCCAGCTCACCACCGCACGAGGGACTAACCCCGGGGACCCAGTACTTC
TRBV7-9	NA	NA	TRBJ1-3	CASSSSIRGRSGNTIYF	TGTGCCAGCAGCTCATCTATCCGTGGACGTTCTGGAAACACCATATATTTT
TRBV4-1	NA	TRBD2	TRBJ2-7	CASSQNAAGGLSYEQYF	TGCGCCAGCAGCCAAAATGCGGCGGGGGGCCTATCCTACGAGCAGTACTTC
TRBV5-1	NA	NA	TRBJ2-1	CASSFSLSNEQFF	TGCGCCAGCAGCTTCAGTCTCTCTAATGAGCAGTTCTTC
TRBV6-2/TRBV6-3	NA	TRBD2	TRBJ2-7	CASSPTWRGLYEQYF	TGTGCCAGCAGCCCTACTTGGCGGGGGTTGTACGAGCAGTACTTC
TRBV6-5	few	NA	TRBJ2-7	CASSYGRGYEQYF	TGTGCCAGCAGTTACGGTCGGGGGTACGAGCAGTACTTC
TRBV2	many	NA	TRBJ1-1	CASIETMMNTEAFF	TGTGCCAGCATCGAGACCATGATGAACACTGAAGCTTTCTTT
TRBV7-6	NA	TRBD1	TRBJ1-5	CASSPYAGTGLGQPQHF	TGTGCCAGCAGCCCATATGCTGGGACAGGGTTAGGTCAGCCCCAGCATTTT
TRBV18	few	NA	TRBJ2-1	CASSPPIGIDEQFF	TGTGCCAGCTCACCACCGATCGGTATCGATGAGCAGTTCTTC
TRBV20-1	few	NA	TRBJ2-5	CSARELGIQETQYF	TGCAGTGCTAGAGAGTTAGGGATACAAGAGACCCAGTACTTC
TRBV6-6	many	NA	TRBJ1-4	CASSNYEKLFF	TGTGCCAGCAGCAACTATGAAAAACTGTTTTTT
TRBV14	NA	NA	TRBJ2-7	CASRQGRQASYEQYF	TGTGCCAGCAGACAAGGCAGACAGGCGTCCTACGAGCAGTACTTC
TRBV11-3	NA	NA	TRBJ2-3	CASSSGGTPRDTQYF	TGTGCCAGCAGCTCCGGCGGCACCCCAAGAGATACGCAGTATTTT
TRBV18	NA	TRBD1	TRBJ2-7	CASSPPGQGTSYNEQYF	TGTGCCAGCTCACCCCCGGGACAGGGTACTTCCTACAATGAGCAGTACTTC
TRBV29-1	NA	TRBD1	TRBJ2-7	CSVYPGQGADEQYF	TGCAGCGTTTACCCGGGACAGGGGGCCGACGAGCAGTACTTC
TRBV12-3/TRBV12-4	NA	NA	TRBJ2-3	CASSILQTDTEYF	TGTGCCAGCAGTATATTACAGACAGATACGGAGTATTTT
TRBV29-1	few	NA	TRBJ1-1	CSVQLPMNTEAFF	TGCAGCGTGCAGCTGCCGATGAACACTGAAGCTTTCTTT
TRBV15	NA	NA	TRBJ2-2	CATSSLLSGELFF	TGTGCCACCAGCAGTTTACTCTCCGGGGAGCTGTTTTTT
TRBV7-2	once	TRBD1	TRBJ2-7	CASSVQGPVHEQYF	TGTGCCAGCAGCGTACAGGGGCCAGTCCACGAGCAGTACTTC